Listed here are 21 T cell receptor beta chains from one sample, sequenced in a study of shared clonotypes between healthy human individuals. Sequenced by immunoSEQ multiplex PCR; TCRdb stores in-frame clones only, minus some. The top ten hold roughly 1.1% of the sample, which has about 1.5 million clones, around 97% seen once. Sequenced sample: naive CD4+ T cells sorted from blood. The subset denotes: CD45RA+ positively selected. Receptors were obtained from a man between 25 and 39 years old in good health.

The chain couples TRBV5-1 to TRBJ2-1; 7 nucleotides line up with TRBD2. Trimming took 0 bases from V and 10 from J; bases not matched to a gene: 10. The CDR3 has 15 residues. Germline V gene sequence: CDR1 SGHRS, CDR2 YFSETQ. This CDR3 is CASSLVAGVLGEQFF. In DNA form, the CDR3 reads TGCGCCAGCAGCTTGGTTGCGGGAGTCTTAGGGGAGCAGTTCTTC.

The chain couples TRBV7-2 to TRBJ1-1; D possibly corresponds to TRBD1 (6 bases). Germline V CDR1 and CDR2: SGHTA, FQGNSA. The CDR3 spans 15 residues. Trimming stripped 4 bases from V and 6 bases from J, with 18 bases between. DNA of the CDR3: TGTGCCAGCAGCTCACAGGGTAATGAGGGGTCTGAAGCTTTCTTT. This codes for CASSSQGNEGSEAFF.

The chain couples TRBV6-1 to TRBJ2-7; 8 bases match TRBD1. V was pared by 4 bases and J by 3 bases, with 5 bases of the junction left unmatched. Germline V gene sequence: CDR1 MNHNS, CDR2 SASEGT. There are 14 residues in the CDR3. The CDR3 DNA sequence: TGTGCCAGCAGTGGGAGGACAGGGAACTACGAGCAGTACTTC. Its protein product is CASSGRTGNYEQYF.

The rearrangement uses TRBV5-1 and TRBJ2-5, with 12 bases that match TRBD1. The CDR3 extends over 16 amino acids. CDR1 and CDR2 from the germline V gene are SGHRS and YFSETQ. Losses at the gene ends were 2 bases for V and 6 bases for J; bases not matched to a gene: 8. The CDR3 is CASSFQGTGGPKTQYF. CDR3 bases: TGCGCCAGCAGCTTCCAGGGGACAGGGGGCCCCAAGACCCAGTACTTC.

This clone came up a few times. The chain links TRBV10-2 to TRBJ1-1; no clear D. This CDR3 has 10 amino acids. Deletions cut 4 bases from V and 6 bases from J, with 3 bases between. Germline lookup yields CDR1 WSHSY and CDR2 SAAADI. The CDR3 spells CASSGSEAFF. The CDR3 nucleotides are TGCGCCAGCAGTGGTTCTGAAGCTTTCTTT.

The V gene is TRBV21-1, the J gene TRBJ2-1; no DNA check was done on the table's D call, TRBD1. TRBV21-1 is tagged as a pseudogene. The CDR3 consists of 15 residues. The CDR3 is CASSKGRGTYNEQFF. CDR3 DNA: TGTGCCAGCAGCAAAGGTAGGGGGACATACAATGAGCAGTTCTTC.

The rearrangement uses TRBV11-2 and TRBJ2-5; D uncertain. Germline-derived CDR1 and CDR2 are SGHAT and FQNNGV. This CDR3 spans 14 amino acids. The V end was cut by 3 bases, the J end by 5 bases, with 13 bases between. In nucleotides, the CDR3 is TGTGCCAGCAGCTTCAATAGGGTACCGGAGACCCAGTACTTC. It is translated as CASSFNRVPETQYF.

This CDR3 reads CASSLRVPNEKLFF. The CDR3 bases are TGTGCCAGCAGCTTACGGGTCCCAAATGAAAAACTGTTTTTT. The chain uses TRBV5-6 and TRBJ1-4; no definite D call. The CDR3 is 14 residues long. Germline-derived CDR1 and CDR2 are SGHDT and YYEEEE. The ends were cut back, 2 bases at V and 5 bases at J, with 10 bases in the middle.

The chain is built from TRBV9 and TRBJ2-2, with 12 bases identical to TRBD2. Germline lookup yields CDR1 SGDLS and CDR2 YYNGEE. The length of the CDR3 is 15 residues. J was trimmed by 8 bases and V by 2 bases; bases with no gene match: 4. CDR3: CASSVTSGSSGELFF. CDR3 DNA: TGTGCCAGCAGCGTGACTAGCGGGAGTTCGGGGGAGCTGTTTTTT.

The chain recombines TRBV19 with TRBJ1-2; TRBD1 might be the D (5 bases). Germline V gene lookup returns CDR1 LNHDA and CDR2 SQIVND (reference sequence). V lost 10 bases to trimming and J lost 2 bases, with 35 bases between them. This CDR3 spans 20 amino acids. This CDR3 is CAISRSLSGQGAPDNYGYTF. In DNA, the CDR3 is TGTGCCATCTCTAGAAGCTTATCGGGGCAGGGAGCGCCCGACAACTATGGCTACACCTTC.

The chain is built from TRBV5-1 and TRBJ2-3, with 9 bases fitting TRBD1. V trimming: 4 bases; J trimming: 10 bases; junction bases outside the gene matches: 4. Germline CDR1 reads SGHRS; CDR2 reads YFSETQ. The CDR3 length is 12 residues. CDR3 sequence: CASSQDRGPQYF. The DNA for the CDR3 is TGCGCCAGCAGCCAGGACAGGGGACCGCAGTATTTT.

Of note for this clone: The sample carries other DNA sequences with the same CDR3. The chain recombines TRBV2 with TRBJ2-5; possible D gene TRBD2, 6 bases. Per the germline V gene, CDR1 is SNHLY and CDR2 is FYNNEI. The CDR3 runs to 13 residues. V dropped 6 bases and J dropped 5 bases, with 13 bases sitting between them. As DNA, the CDR3 is TGTGCCAGCAGAGGAGGGAGCGGCGAGACCCAGTACTTC. Its translation: CASRGGSGETQYF.

The sample holds one count of this clone. This chain links TRBV28 with TRBJ2-5; possibly TRBD1 for D (6 bases). The V gene's germline CDR1 is MDHEN and CDR2 SYDVKM. The CDR3 extends over 14 amino acids. Trimming removed 11 bases from V and 2 bases from J, with 18 bases in between. Here the CDR3 reads CAGRRGTQQETQYF. The CDR3 nucleotides read TGTGCCGGTAGAAGGGGGACACAACAAGAGACCCAGTACTTC.

Remarks on this clone: Other nucleotide sequences from this sample produce the same CDR3. The chain employs TRBV30 and TRBJ1-5; the D is unclear. V gave up 2 bases and J gave up 0 bases, with 8 bases separating them. Germline V lookup: CDR1 GTSNPN, CDR2 SVGIG (reference sequence). This CDR3 spans 14 amino acids. CDR3 bases: TGTGCCTGGAGTTTTGGAGATAGCAATCAGCCCCAGCATTTT. Protein: CAWSFGDSNQPQHF.

The CDR3 DNA sequence: TGTGCCAGCATTCCTCTCCGGGACAGCCCCTACGAGCAGTACTTC. Translated, it gives CASIPLRDSPYEQYF. The J gene is TRBJ2-7, the V gene TRBV28; 7 positions agree with TRBD1. Germline values: CDR1 MDHEN, CDR2 SYDVKM. The V and J ends lost 7 bases and 2 bases, in that order; junction bases with no gene match: 11. The CDR3 extends over 15 amino acids.

The V and J genes are TRBV11-3 and TRBJ2-2, with a possible D match to TRBD2 (7 bases). Germline V lookup: CDR1 SGHNT, CDR2 YENEEA. The CDR3 covers 15 residues. The V end was cut by 5 bases, the J end by 4 bases, with 14 bases between. The CDR3, as DNA: TGTGCCAGCAGCCGGGACACGGGGGGCACCGGGGAGCTGTTTTTT. This encodes CASSRDTGGTGELFF.

In regard to this clone: Other DNA sequences from this sample encode an identical CDR3 as well. The J gene is TRBJ2-2, the V gene TRBV5-1; 7 bases map to TRBD1. V was pared by 4 bases and J by 0 bases, with 3 bases of the junction left unmatched. The germline V gene encodes CDR1 SGHRS and CDR2 YFSETQ. The CDR3 totals 15 residues. The CDR3 here is CASSIGTANTGELFF. The CDR3 DNA sequence: TGCGCCAGCAGCATCGGGACAGCGAACACCGGGGAGCTGTTTTTT. The complete variable domain, with remaining parts taken from reference TRBV5-1 and TRBJ2-2, reads KAGVTQTPRYLIKTRGQQVTLSCSPISGHRSVSWYQQTPGQGLQFLFEYFSETQRNKGNFPGRFSGRQFSNSRSEMNVSTLELGDSALYLCASSIGTANTGELFFGEGSRLTVL.

This chain connects TRBV6-5 to TRBJ2-7; 7 bases line up with TRBD1. Per germline, CDR1 MNHEY and CDR2 SVGAGI. The V segment lost 5 bases and the J segment 4 bases; nucleotides outside the gene matches: 11. CDR3 length equals 15 residues. The CDR3 is CASSPRGPGGYEQYF. The CDR3 DNA sequence: TGTGCCAGCAGTCCCCGGGGCCCAGGGGGTTACGAGCAGTACTTC.

As regards this clone: This sample also contains other DNA sequences that code for the same CDR3. The chain uses TRBV28 and TRBJ1-5; 7 positions agree with TRBD1. CDR1 is MDHEN and CDR2 is SYDVKM in the germline V gene. CDR3 length: 14 amino acids. Trimming at V came to 6 bases and at J to 4 bases, leaving 6 bases not matched to a gene. The CDR3 nucleotides are TGTGCCAGCAGCCCGGGACAGTTGAATCAGCCCCAGCATTTT. This sequence encodes CASSPGQLNQPQHF.

The chain joins TRBV4-3 to TRBJ2-4; D perhaps matches TRBD1 (7 bases). V was shortened by 4 bases and J by 7 bases, with 26 bases between the two germline ends. Looked up from germline, CDR1 is LGHNA and CDR2 is YSLEER. This CDR3 is built from 18 residues. The CDR3 DNA reads as TGCGCCAGCAGCCCCATAGCCGGGGGACAGTCTGAGGGGAACATTCAGTACTTC. This encodes CASSPIAGGQSEGNIQYF.

The V call is TRBV5-1, the J call TRBJ2-5, with 9 nucleotides matching TRBD1. V lost 2 bases, J lost 2 bases, and 4 bases stayed unmatched. This CDR3 contains 15 residues. CDR1 is SGHRS, CDR2 YFSETQ, per germline. In DNA form, the CDR3 reads TGCGCCAGCAGCTTCGGGGACAGGGAGCAAGAGACCCAGTACTTC. This translates into CASSFGDREQETQYF.